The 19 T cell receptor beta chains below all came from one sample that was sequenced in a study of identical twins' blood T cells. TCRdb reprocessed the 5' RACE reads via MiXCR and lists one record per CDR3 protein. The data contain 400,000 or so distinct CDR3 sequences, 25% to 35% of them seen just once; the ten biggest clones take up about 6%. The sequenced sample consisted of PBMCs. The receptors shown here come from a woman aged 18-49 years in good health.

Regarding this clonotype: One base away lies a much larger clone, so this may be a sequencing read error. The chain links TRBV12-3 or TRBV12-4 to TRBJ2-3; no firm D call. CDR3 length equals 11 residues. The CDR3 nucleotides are TGTACCAGCAGCCGTGATAATACGCAGTATTTT. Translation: CTSSRDNTQYF.

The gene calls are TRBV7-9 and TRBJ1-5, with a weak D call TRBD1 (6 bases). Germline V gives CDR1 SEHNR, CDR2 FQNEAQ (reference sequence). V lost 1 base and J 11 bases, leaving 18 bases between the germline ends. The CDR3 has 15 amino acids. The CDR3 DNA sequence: TGTGCCAGCAGCTTAGGGTTGCAGGAAGGGGGAACCCAGCATTTT. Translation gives CASSLGLQEGGTQHF.

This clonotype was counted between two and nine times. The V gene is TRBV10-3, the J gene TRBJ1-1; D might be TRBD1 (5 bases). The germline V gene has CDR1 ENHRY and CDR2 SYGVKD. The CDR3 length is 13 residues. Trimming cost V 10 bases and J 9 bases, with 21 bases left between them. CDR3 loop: CASTGTKVDKAFF. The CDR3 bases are TGTGCCAGTACGGGGACCAAGGTAGATAAAGCTTTCTTT.

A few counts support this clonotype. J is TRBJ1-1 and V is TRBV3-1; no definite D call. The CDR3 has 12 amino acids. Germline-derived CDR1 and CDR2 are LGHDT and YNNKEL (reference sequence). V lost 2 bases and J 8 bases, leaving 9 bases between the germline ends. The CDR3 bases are TGTGCCAGCAGCCAACCTCCACGCGAAGCTTTCTTT. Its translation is CASSQPPREAFF.

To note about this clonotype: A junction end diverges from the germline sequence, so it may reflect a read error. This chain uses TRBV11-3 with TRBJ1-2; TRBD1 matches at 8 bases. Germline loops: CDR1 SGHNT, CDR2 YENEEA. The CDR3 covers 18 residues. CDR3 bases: TGTGCCGGCAGCACCCGGGACAGGTTCGCCTCCTTTAACTATGGCTACACCTTC. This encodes CAGSTRDRFASFNYGYTF.

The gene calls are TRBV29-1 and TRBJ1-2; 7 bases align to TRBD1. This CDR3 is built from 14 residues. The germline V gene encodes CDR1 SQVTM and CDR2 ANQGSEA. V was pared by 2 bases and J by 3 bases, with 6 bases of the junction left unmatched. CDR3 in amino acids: CSVETTQGDYGYTF. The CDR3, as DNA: TGCAGCGTTGAAACTACTCAGGGGGACTATGGCTACACCTTC.

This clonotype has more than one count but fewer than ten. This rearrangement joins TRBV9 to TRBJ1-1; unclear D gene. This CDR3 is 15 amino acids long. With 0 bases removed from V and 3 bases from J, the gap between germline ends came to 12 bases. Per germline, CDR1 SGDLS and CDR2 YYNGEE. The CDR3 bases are TGTGCCAGCAGCGTAGGGCCAACCTATTACACTGAAGCTTTCTTT. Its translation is CASSVGPTYYTEAFF.

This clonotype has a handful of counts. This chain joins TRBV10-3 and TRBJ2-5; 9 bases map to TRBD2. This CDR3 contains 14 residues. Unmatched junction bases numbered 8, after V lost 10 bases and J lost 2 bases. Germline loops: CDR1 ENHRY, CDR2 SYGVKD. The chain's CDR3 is CATRTSAIQETQYF. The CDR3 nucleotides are TGTGCCACCCGGACTAGCGCGATTCAAGAGACCCAGTACTTC.

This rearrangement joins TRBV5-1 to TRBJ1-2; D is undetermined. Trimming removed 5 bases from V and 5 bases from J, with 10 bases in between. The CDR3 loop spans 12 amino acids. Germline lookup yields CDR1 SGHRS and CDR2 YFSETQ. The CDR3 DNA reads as TGCGCCAGCAGTAACGGGCGGTATGGCTACACCTTC. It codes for CASSNGRYGYTF.

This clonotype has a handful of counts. The CDR3 coding sequence is TGTGCCAGCAGTGAAACTGGGGTGAACACTGAAGCTTTCTTT. This translates into CASSETGVNTEAFF. This sequence joins TRBV6-1 and TRBJ1-1; D gene unclear. Germline V CDR1 and CDR2: MNHNS, SASEGT. V was cut by 2 bases and J by 0 bases, with 7 bases left in between. CDR3 size: 14 residues.

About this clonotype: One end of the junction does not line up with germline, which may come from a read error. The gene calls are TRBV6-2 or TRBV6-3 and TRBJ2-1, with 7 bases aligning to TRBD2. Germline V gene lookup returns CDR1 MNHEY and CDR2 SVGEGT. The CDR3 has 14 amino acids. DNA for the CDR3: TGTGCTAGCAGTTACGCGGGAGAGTGGAATGAGCAGTTCTTC. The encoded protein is CASSYAGEWNEQFF.

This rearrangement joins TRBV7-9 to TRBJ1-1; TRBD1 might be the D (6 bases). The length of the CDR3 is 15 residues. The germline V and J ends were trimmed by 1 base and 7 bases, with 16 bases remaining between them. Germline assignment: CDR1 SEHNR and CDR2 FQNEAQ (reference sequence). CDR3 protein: CASSLGWGLNDEAFF. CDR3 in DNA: TGTGCCAGCAGCTTAGGATGGGGGCTTAATGATGAAGCTTTCTTT.

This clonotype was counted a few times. This CDR3 reads CSATRRGNTEAFF. The CDR3 DNA reads as TGCAGTGCTACACGACGGGGGAACACTGAAGCTTTCTTT. The chain employs TRBV20-1 and TRBJ1-1, with D hard to call. The CDR3 consists of 13 residues. Trimming shortened V by 4 bases and J by 1 base, and 10 bases separated the two germline ends. The V gene's germline CDR1 is DFQATT and CDR2 SNEGSKA (reference sequence).

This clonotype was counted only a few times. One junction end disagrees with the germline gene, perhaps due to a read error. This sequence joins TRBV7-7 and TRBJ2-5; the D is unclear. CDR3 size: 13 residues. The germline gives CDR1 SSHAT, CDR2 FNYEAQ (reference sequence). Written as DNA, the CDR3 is TGTGCTAGCAGCTTTTTGCTAGAAGAGACCCAGTACTTC. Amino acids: CASSFLLEETQYF.

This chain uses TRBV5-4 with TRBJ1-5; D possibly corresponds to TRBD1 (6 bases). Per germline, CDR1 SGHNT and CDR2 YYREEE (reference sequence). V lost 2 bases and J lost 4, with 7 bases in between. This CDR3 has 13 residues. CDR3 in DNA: TGTGCCAGCAGCTTCGGACAGAATCAGCCCCAGCATTTT. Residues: CASSFGQNQPQHF.

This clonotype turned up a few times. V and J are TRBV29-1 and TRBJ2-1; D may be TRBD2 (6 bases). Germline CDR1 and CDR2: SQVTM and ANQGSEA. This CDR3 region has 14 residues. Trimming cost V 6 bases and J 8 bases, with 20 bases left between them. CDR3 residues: CSVLGGTQMDEQFF. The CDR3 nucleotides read TGCAGCGTCCTGGGGGGAACTCAAATGGATGAGCAGTTCTTC.

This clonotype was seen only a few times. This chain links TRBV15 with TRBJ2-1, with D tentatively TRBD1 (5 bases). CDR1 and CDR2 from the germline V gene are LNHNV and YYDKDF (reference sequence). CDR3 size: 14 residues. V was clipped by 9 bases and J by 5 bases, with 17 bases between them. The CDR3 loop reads CATGWVKTDNEQFF. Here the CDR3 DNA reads TGTGCCACTGGGTGGGTAAAGACAGACAATGAGCAGTTCTTC.

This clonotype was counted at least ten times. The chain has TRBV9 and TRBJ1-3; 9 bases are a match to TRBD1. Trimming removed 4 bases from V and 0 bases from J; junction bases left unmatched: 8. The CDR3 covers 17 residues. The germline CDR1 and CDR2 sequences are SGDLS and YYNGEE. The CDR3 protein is CASSLHRDRVSGNTIYF. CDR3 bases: TGTGCCAGCAGCCTTCACCGGGACAGGGTCTCTGGAAACACCATATATTTT.

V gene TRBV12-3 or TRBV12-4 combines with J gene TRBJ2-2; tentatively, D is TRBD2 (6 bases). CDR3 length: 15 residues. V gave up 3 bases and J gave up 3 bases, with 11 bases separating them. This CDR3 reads CASSFRGGDTGELFF. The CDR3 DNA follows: TGTGCCAGCAGTTTTCGGGGAGGCGACACCGGGGAGCTGTTTTTT.